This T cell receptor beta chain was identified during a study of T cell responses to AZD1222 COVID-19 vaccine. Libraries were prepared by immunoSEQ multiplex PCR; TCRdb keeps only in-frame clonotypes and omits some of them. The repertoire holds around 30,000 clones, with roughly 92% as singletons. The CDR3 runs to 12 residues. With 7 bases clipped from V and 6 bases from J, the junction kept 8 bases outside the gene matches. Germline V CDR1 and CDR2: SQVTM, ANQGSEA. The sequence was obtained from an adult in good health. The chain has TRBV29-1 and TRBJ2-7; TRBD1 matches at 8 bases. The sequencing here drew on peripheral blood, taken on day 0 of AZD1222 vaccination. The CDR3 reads CSGQGAGGEQYF. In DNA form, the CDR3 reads TGCAGCGGCCAGGGGGCAGGAGGCGAGCAGTACTTC.